These T cell receptor beta chains were read from a single sample in a study of T cell changes during pregnancy in multiple sclerosis. TCRdb's table, derived via immunoSEQ multiplex PCR, lists solely in-frame clones and lacks some. Of tens of thousands of clones listed, just over 90% are singletons. The sequences come from peripheral blood, collected in the third trimester of pregnancy. The receptors shown here come from a female donor with multiple sclerosis, enrolled in a pregnancy study. Both conserved end residues are part of each CDR3. The D gene is left open where the match is weak. Clone size is stated in some rows and not others, as once, few, many or a class when expanded.

D gene	V gene	J gene	clone size	CDR3 DNA	CDR3 protein
TRBD2	TRBV5-6	TRBJ2-1	NA	TGTGCCAGCAGCTTGGGGACTAGCGAGTACAATGAGCAGTTCTTC	CASSLGTSEYNEQFF
TRBD2	TRBV28	TRBJ2-5	NA	TGTGCCAGCGTTATTAGCGGGAGGTTTCGAGAGACCCAGTACTTC	CASVISGRFRETQYF
NA	TRBV7-9	TRBJ1-1	NA	TGTGCCAGCAGCATAGGACAGTTGAACACTGAAGCTTTCTTT	CASSIGQLNTEAFF
TRBD1	TRBV28	TRBJ2-5	NA	TGTGCCAGCAGTGACAGGGCCCAAGAGACCCAGTACTTC	CASSDRAQETQYF
NA	TRBV27	TRBJ2-7	once	TGTGCCAGCTCACCCGGGGGAATTGTCTACGAGCAGTACTTC	CASSPGGIVYEQYF
TRBD2	TRBV10-2	TRBJ2-5	NA	TGCGCCAGCAGTGAGTCGACTAGCGGGAGTCCCAGGGGGACCCAGTACTTC	CASSESTSGSPRGTQYF
NA	TRBV28	TRBJ1-5	NA	TGTGCCAGCAGACTACCGGGGAGCAATCAGCCCCAGCATTTT	CASRLPGSNQPQHF
TRBD2	TRBV7-9	TRBJ2-3	NA	TGTGCCAGCAGCTTCCTGACTAGCGTGCTCACAGATACGCAGTATTTT	CASSFLTSVLTDTQYF
NA	TRBV5-4	TRBJ2-3	NA	TGTGCCAGCAGCTACGACAGGTTTAGCGCAGATACGCAGTATTTT	CASSYDRFSADTQYF
NA	TRBV7-2	TRBJ2-1	NA	TGTGCCAGCAGCCCCACCGCGGGAAGCGATGAGCAGTTCTTC	CASSPTAGSDEQFF
NA	TRBV6-6	TRBJ1-2	NA	TGTGCCAGCAGTTCCCCGGAGGGCATGAACTATGGCTACACCTTC	CASSSPEGMNYGYTF
TRBD1	TRBV28	TRBJ1-1	NA	TGTGCCAGCAGTTTCCGACAGGGGAAGACTTTCTTT	CASSFRQGKTFF
TRBD1	TRBV5-5	TRBJ1-1	NA	TGTGCCAGCAGCTTCGGAGGGGGCAATCGAGTTGAAGCTTTCTTT	CASSFGGGNRVEAFF
NA	TRBV10-1	TRBJ2-7	NA	TGCGCCAGCAGTGAGTCGGGCCATTACTACGAGCAGTACTTC	CASSESGHYYEQYF
NA	TRBV5-1	TRBJ2-3	NA	TGCGCCAGCAGCTCTTCGGGAGCGACCACAGATACGCAGTATTTT	CASSSSGATTDTQYF
NA	TRBV5-5	TRBJ1-5	few	TGTGCCAGCACCTGGCCTCAGTCCCAGCATTTT	CASTWPQSQHF
NA	TRBV20-1	TRBJ1-2	once	TGCAGTGCTACGGAGAATGGCTACACCTTC	CSATENGYTF
TRBD2	TRBV18	TRBJ2-7	NA	TGTGCCAGCTCACCCGGGACTAGCGGAAGCTACGAGCAGTACTTC	CASSPGTSGSYEQYF
TRBD1	TRBV19	TRBJ2-3	NA	TGTGCCAGTAGTAGACAGGGGGGGGAAGATACGCAGTATTTT	CASSRQGGEDTQYF
TRBD1	TRBV5-1	TRBJ1-3	NA	TGCGCCAGCAGCTCGGGGACAGGGGGCTCTGGAAACACCATATATTTT	CASSSGTGGSGNTIYF
NA	TRBV10-2	TRBJ2-1	NA	TGCGCCAGCAGTTTTCTAGCGCTATACAATGAGCAGTTCTTC	CASSFLALYNEQFF
TRBD1	TRBV10-2	TRBJ2-7	NA	TGCGCCAGCAGTGAGTCGGGACAGGAGGGTGAGCAGTACTTC	CASSESGQEGEQYF
TRBD2	TRBV10-3	TRBJ2-1	NA	TGTGCCATCAGAGATCTAGCGGGAGGTGGTAATGAGCAGTTCTTC	CAIRDLAGGGNEQFF
TRBD2	TRBV10-1	TRBJ2-1	once	TGCGCCAGCAGTGACGGGACTAGTTATGAGCAGTTCTTC	CASSDGTSYEQFF
TRBD2	TRBV2	TRBJ2-7	NA	TGTGCCAGCAGTGAAGGCCTAGCGGGACGCTACGAGCAGTACTTC	CASSEGLAGRYEQYF
TRBD2	TRBV28	TRBJ2-7	NA	TGTGCCAGCACCCCGAGCGGGATTCTCTCCTACGAGCAGTACTTC	CASTPSGILSYEQYF
NA	TRBV5-5	TRBJ2-5	NA	TGTGCCAGCAGCTTGACAACAGTCCAAGAGACCCAGTACTTC	CASSLTTVQETQYF
NA	TRBV7-9	TRBJ2-1	once	TGTGCCAGCAGCCAGGGGACTTTAGCGGGCTCCTACAATGAGCAGTTCTTC	CASSQGTLAGSYNEQFF
NA	TRBV10-3	TRBJ1-4	NA	TGTGCCATCAGTGAATATGCAACTAATGAAAAACTGTTTTTT	CAISEYATNEKLFF
NA	TRBV27	TRBJ2-7	NA	TGTGCCAGCAGTTCCATCCCCGGGGCCTACGAGCAGTACTTC	CASSSIPGAYEQYF
NA	TRBV19	TRBJ1-1	NA	TGTGCCAGTAGTATAGATCGAGAACTTGAAGCTTTCTTT	CASSIDRELEAFF
NA	TRBV5-1	TRBJ2-1	NA	TGCGCCAGCAGCTTGCCTCTACCCGACATCTCCCGCTACAATGAGCAGTTCTTC	CASSLPLPDISRYNEQFF
TRBD1	TRBV29-1	TRBJ1-1	NA	TGCAGCGTTGAGAGGGACAGGGGAGATGAAGCTTTCTTT	CSVERDRGDEAFF